Listed below are T cell receptor beta chains from one sample, sequenced in a study of regulatory T cells in long-lasting Graves disease. TCRdb independently ran MiXCR on the multiplex PCR reads; one entry per CDR3 protein. The sample holds roughly 320,000 distinct CDR3 sequences; approximately 16% are singletons and the top ten take just under 30%. The sample was also linked to a second study, of T cells in Graves' hyperthyroidism and ophthalmopathy.

This material consisted of peripheral blood mononuclear cells (PBMCs), taken at new diagnosis, from a patient treated with antithyroid drugs. The receptors stem from a man aged 40-50 years with Graves disease. Both conserved end residues are part of each CDR3. The D gene is left open where the match is weak. Clone size is given for some rows only: seen once, a few or many times, or a class if the clone is expanded.

j_gene	len	d_gene	abundance	v_gene	CDR3aa	CDR3nt
TRBJ2-5	16	NA	NA	TRBV27	CASSTRGGGGEETQYF	TGTGCCAGCAGTACCCGTGGGGGGGGCGGAGAAGAGACCCAGTACTTC
TRBJ2-7	15	TRBD1	NA	TRBV7-3	CASSLLGQGIHEQYF	TGTGCCAGCAGCTTACTGGGACAGGGTATCCACGAGCAGTACTTC
TRBJ1-3	15	TRBD1	NA	TRBV20-1	CSARATGAAGNTIYF	TGCAGTGCTAGAGCAACAGGGGCAGCGGGAAACACCATATATTTT
TRBJ2-1	16	TRBD2	many	TRBV3-1	CASSTPVAGRYNEQFF	TGTGCCAGCAGCACCCCCGTAGCGGGGCGCTACAATGAGCAGTTCTTC
TRBJ2-7	14	NA	many	TRBV30	CAWSSWLTLAEQYF	TGTGCCTGGAGTTCATGGTTGACGTTGGCCGAGCAGTACTTC
TRBJ2-4	18	NA	few	TRBV7-8	CASSLGGGGFMTKNIQYF	TGTGCCAGCAGCTTAGGAGGAGGGGGCTTCATGACCAAAAACATTCAGTACTTC
TRBJ1-4	14	NA	many	TRBV18	CASSPEGSREKLFF	TGTGCCAGCTCACCGGAGGGAAGTCGGGAAAAACTGTTTTTT
TRBJ1-2	17	NA	many	TRBV29-1	CSAYLEGTPNGAYGYTF	TGCAGCGCTTACCTAGAAGGGACTCCGAATGGGGCCTATGGCTACACCTTC
TRBJ2-7	15	NA	NA	TRBV20-1	CSARDQMVSFYEQYF	TGCAGTGCTAGAGATCAGATGGTCTCTTTTTACGAGCAGTACTTC
TRBJ2-1	13	NA	many	TRBV7-2	CASTANREGEQFF	TGTGCCAGCACGGCGAACAGGGAGGGTGAGCAGTTCTTC
TRBJ2-3	16	TRBD2	NA	TRBV5-8	CASSLDLAGATDTQYF	TGTGCCAGCAGCTTGGACCTAGCGGGGGCCACAGATACGCAGTATTTT
TRBJ2-7	14	TRBD1	NA	TRBV20-1	CSAHEAGGYHEQYF	TGCAGTGCCCACGAGGCAGGGGGCTATCACGAGCAGTACTTC
TRBJ1-5	13	TRBD1	few	TRBV29-1	CSVNPGQGQPQHF	TGCAGCGTCAACCCGGGACAGGGCCAGCCCCAGCATTTT
TRBJ2-5	17	TRBD1	many	TRBV7-2	CASSLGLGTGSQETQYF	TGTGCCAGCAGCTTAGGTCTCGGGACAGGGTCACAAGAGACCCAGTACTTC
TRBJ2-5	15	NA	NA	TRBV12-3/TRBV12-4	CASSSWGVSQETQYF	TGTGCCAGCAGTTCATGGGGAGTCTCCCAAGAGACCCAGTACTTC
TRBJ1-1	14	NA	NA	TRBV12-3/TRBV12-4	CASSVRNMNTEAFF	TGTGCCAGCAGTGTACGGAACATGAACACTGAAGCTTTCTTT
TRBJ2-3	14	NA	many	TRBV7-8	CASSFRDGGDTQYF	TGTGCCAGCAGCTTCAGGGACGGCGGGGATACGCAGTATTTT